The following is a T cell receptor (beta chain) sequence with its context. Its antigen is not identified. These data are taken from a study of shared clonotypes between healthy human individuals. Study-level results: Depth was large, yet rarefaction showed that sorted-subset sequencing was incomplete.

The assay was immunoSEQ multiplex PCR, and TCRdb's table has in-frame clones only and misses some. The table has 2 million to 2.5 million clones, less than 95% seen once. The CDR3 spans 16 residues. Germline V CDR1 and CDR2: SGHAT, FQNNGV. Trimming at V came to 9 bases and at J to 6 bases, leaving 15 bases not matched to a gene. This sequence joins TRBV11-2 and TRBJ2-7; 12 bases map to TRBD1. The sequence came from a man younger than 30 in good health. Some clones in this sample may be carry-over from other donors' samples. The sequenced sample was naive CD4+ T cells from PBMCs. The sample's subset: CD45RA+ positively selected. CDR3 region: CASVGQGAYFASEQYF. The CDR3 nucleotides are TGTGCCAGTGTGGGACAGGGGGCTTATTTCGCGAGCGAGCAGTACTTC.